One and the same sample provided the 27 T cell receptor beta chains below, sequenced in a study of CD8 T cells in ankylosing spondylitis. MiXCR was run by TCRdb on the 5' RACE reads, yielding one entry per CDR3 protein. The repertoire consists of about 360,000 distinct CDR3 sequences, with approximately 22% occurring once and the leading ten covering 13%. The sample consisted of blood, either unsorted or a sorted T cell fraction (not recorded which). The origin of the receptors is a male donor with ankylosing spondylitis or in good health (not recorded which).

This chain uses TRBV7-9 with TRBJ2-2; D ambiguous. CDR1 and CDR2 (germline): SEHNR, FQNEAQ (reference sequence). The length of the CDR3 is 13 residues. Trimming pared 8 bases from V and 6 bases from J, leaving 13 bases between. The CDR3 sequence is CASCPGSPGELFF. The DNA for the CDR3 is TGTGCCAGCTGTCCCGGTAGCCCCGGGGAGCTGTTTTTT.

This clonotype was counted only a few times. The chain combines TRBV5-1 with TRBJ2-5; unclear D gene. Germline CDR1 reads SGHRS; CDR2 reads YFSETQ. Trimming removed 1 base from V and 2 bases from J, with 12 bases in between. The CDR3 runs 15 residues. CDR3 in DNA: TGCGCCAGCAGCTTGTTTGGCGGTCCGCAAGAGACCCAGTACTTC. This sequence encodes CASSLFGGPQETQYF. The entire variable domain, with the rest obtained from reference TRBV5-1 and TRBJ2-5, is as follows: KAGVTQTPRYLIKTRGQQVTLSCSPISGHRSVSWYQQTPGQGLQFLFEYFSETQRNKGNFPGRFSGRQFSNSRSEMNVSTLELGDSALYLCASSLFGGPQETQYFGPGTRLLVL.

The chain links TRBV7-8 to TRBJ2-1; 10 bases map to TRBD2. Germline CDR1 reads SGHVS; CDR2 reads FQNEAQ. The V and J ends lost 9 bases and 6 bases, in that order; junction bases with no gene match: 11. The CDR3 is 15 residues long. CDR3 sequence reads: CASSRPGLAINEQFF. CDR3 bases: TGTGCCAGTTCTCGACCGGGACTAGCGATCAATGAGCAGTTCTTC.

This clonotype has more than one count but fewer than ten. The rearrangement uses TRBV7-2 and TRBJ2-7; a possible D gene is TRBD1 (7 bases). V lost 4 bases, J lost 4 bases, and 20 bases lay in between. CDR3 length: 16 amino acids. Per germline, CDR1 SGHTA and CDR2 FQGNSA. This CDR3 is CASSSPWGDRDYEQYF. CDR3 coding DNA: TGTGCCAGCAGCTCACCTTGGGGGGACAGAGATTACGAGCAGTACTTC.

This clonotype was found a few times. The chain employs TRBV27 and TRBJ2-7, with D tentatively TRBD1 (6 bases). Between the trimmed V and J ends, which lost 8 bases and 4 bases, there was a span of 21 bases. CDR1 is MNHEY and CDR2 is SMNVEV in the germline V gene (reference sequence). The CDR3 totals 15 residues. The CDR3 spells CASSALAGVYYEQYF. The CDR3 DNA is TGTGCCAGCTCCGCCTTGGCAGGGGTATATTACGAGCAGTACTTC.

The chain has TRBV11-2 and TRBJ1-2; D uncertain. The germline V gene has CDR1 SGHAT and CDR2 FQNNGV. Trimming cost V 1 base and J 6 bases, with 6 bases left between them. This CDR3 has 12 residues. The CDR3 DNA reads TGTGCCAGCAGCTTAGGAATCAATGGCTACACCTTC. Amino acid sequence: CASSLGINGYTF.

This sequence joins TRBV20-1 and TRBJ2-2; D is possibly TRBD1 (5 bases). Germline CDR1 DFQATT, CDR2 SNEGSKA (reference sequence). Trimming removed 1 base at V and 1 base at J, with 7 bases between. The CDR3 spans 14 residues. CDR3: CSARGTQNTGELFF. The CDR3 nucleotides read TGCAGTGCTAGAGGGACACAGAACACCGGGGAGCTGTTTTTT.

The gene calls are TRBV2 and TRBJ2-1, with 7 positions matching TRBD1. After removal of 3 bases from V and 4 bases from J, the junction contained 6 bases not matched to a gene. The germline CDR1 and CDR2 sequences are SNHLY and FYNNEI. The CDR3 totals 15 residues. CDR3 sequence reads: CASSDRQGPYNEQFF. DNA of the CDR3: TGTGCCAGCAGTGATAGACAGGGTCCTTACAATGAGCAGTTCTTC.

The CDR3 is CASSSTATLSYNSPLHF. CDR3 sequence (DNA): TGTGCCAGCAGTTCCACAGCGACCCTCTCCTATAATTCACCCCTCCACTTT. J is TRBJ1-6 and V is TRBV12-3 or TRBV12-4; no clear D. This CDR3 has 17 residues. Trimming took 4 bases from V and 0 from J, leaving 13 bases between them.

This clonotype was counted a few times. The chain uses TRBV5-6 and TRBJ2-7, with D perhaps TRBD2 (6 bases). Per the germline V gene, CDR1 is SGHDT and CDR2 is YYEEEE. The CDR3 runs 13 residues. V was cut by 4 bases and J by 5 bases, with 13 bases left in between. CDR3 sequence (DNA): TGTGCCAGCAGCGGATCGGAGGGCGACGAGCAGTACTTC. Translation: CASSGSEGDEQYF.

V usage is TRBV7-3 and J usage is TRBJ2-3, with 12 bases matching TRBD2. The CDR3 length is 15 residues. Per germline, CDR1 SGHTA and CDR2 FQGTGA. With V trimmed by 5 bases and J by 5 bases, 5 bases remained unmatched. CDR3 bases: TGTGCCAGCAGCCTCCAGGGACTAGCGGGAGATACGCAGTATTTT. It translates to CASSLQGLAGDTQYF.

The chain recombines TRBV27 with TRBJ2-7; 7 bases are shared with TRBD2. Germline values: CDR1 MNHEY, CDR2 SMNVEV (reference sequence). The CDR3 runs to 16 residues. V trimming: 4 bases; J trimming: 6 bases; junction bases outside the gene matches: 15. CDR3 in DNA: TGTGCCAGCAGTTCGCCGCTAGCGGCCCGATATGGCGAGCAGTACTTC. It specifies CASSSPLAARYGEQYF.

The chain carries TRBV4-1 and TRBJ2-1; 10 positions match TRBD1. Per the germline V gene, CDR1 is MGHRA and CDR2 is YSYEKL. V was pared by 3 bases and J by 8 bases, with 7 bases of the junction left unmatched. CDR3 length: 15 amino acids. CDR3 sequence: CASSHPGQGLYEQFF. The CDR3 bases are TGCGCCAGCAGCCACCCGGGACAGGGGTTATATGAGCAGTTCTTC.

CDR3 in amino acids: CSASYENYEQYF. In DNA, the CDR3 is TGCAGTGCTAGTTACGAGAACTACGAGCAGTACTTC. V is TRBV20-1 and J is TRBJ2-7; no firm D call. Germline CDR1 DFQATT, CDR2 SNEGSKA (reference sequence). The CDR3 loop spans 12 amino acids. V lost 3 bases, J lost 3 bases, and 9 bases lay in between.

This clonotype was recorded a few times. J is TRBJ2-2 and V is TRBV12-3 or TRBV12-4; weak D call: TRBD1 (5 bases). Trimming pared 6 bases from V and 7 bases from J, leaving 21 bases between. The CDR3 loop spans 16 amino acids. This CDR3 is CASSPGPSQRGGELFF. The CDR3, as DNA: TGTGCCAGCAGCCCCGGGCCTTCACAAAGGGGCGGGGAGCTGTTTTTT.

This clonotype has a count of ten or more. This sequence joins TRBV13 and TRBJ2-7; D may be TRBD2 (6 bases). This CDR3 comprises 14 residues. The V end lost 8 bases, the J end lost 2 bases, and 16 bases lay between the germline ends. Germline V gene lookup returns CDR1 PRHDT and CDR2 FYEKMQ (reference sequence). In nucleotides, the CDR3 is TGTGCCAGCTCGGGGGAAGGGTTGACCTACGAGCAGTACTTC. It is translated as CASSGEGLTYEQYF.

This clonotype was seen more than once but under ten times. The chain employs TRBV27 and TRBJ2-7, with 8 bases that match TRBD1. V lost 8 bases, J lost 10 bases, and 13 bases stayed unmatched. The CDR3 loop spans 13 amino acids. The germline CDR1 and CDR2 sequences are MNHEY and SMNVEV (reference sequence). The CDR3 sequence: CASAPGQGAPQYF. CDR3 DNA sequence: TGTGCCAGCGCGCCCGGACAGGGAGCTCCCCAGTACTTC.

This clonotype was found a few times. The V and J genes are TRBV9 and TRBJ2-7; D possibly corresponds to TRBD1 (5 bases). Germline loops: CDR1 SGDLS, CDR2 YYNGEE. The CDR3 spans 15 residues. Trimming left V 6 bases short and J 0 bases short, with 16 bases between. The CDR3 DNA reads TGTGCCAGCACTCCCACGGACACCGACTCCTACGAGCAGTACTTC. This encodes CASTPTDTDSYEQYF.

This chain links TRBV7-9 with TRBJ2-2; no definite D call. The V and J ends lost 5 bases and 5 bases respectively, with 12 bases between them. The CDR3 contains 14 residues. Per the germline V gene, CDR1 is SEHNR and CDR2 is FQNEAQ (reference sequence). The CDR3 DNA follows: TGTGCCAGCAGCGATATGGTGAGGACCGGGGAGCTGTTTTTT. It encodes CASSDMVRTGELFF.

This clonotype was found a few times. The CDR3 DNA reads TGTGCCAGCAGTTACCGAGGTCAAAGGGAGACCCAGTACTTC. This encodes CASSYRGQRETQYF. V is TRBV12-3 or TRBV12-4 and J is TRBJ2-5, with D uncertain. Trimming stripped 4 bases from V and 5 bases from J, with 14 bases between. There are 14 residues in the CDR3.

This clonotype was recorded a few times. The rearrangement joins TRBV19 to TRBJ2-2; D gene ambiguous. From germline, CDR1 is LNHDA and CDR2 SQIVND (reference sequence). V gave up 7 bases and J gave up 3 bases, with 12 bases separating them. The CDR3 is 14 amino acids. CDR3 in DNA: TGTGCCAGTAAGGCGGTCGGGTACACCGGGGAGCTGTTTTTT. It codes for CASKAVGYTGELFF.

The chain employs TRBV5-1 and TRBJ2-5; tentatively, D is TRBD2 (5 bases). V dropped 0 bases and J dropped 1 base, with 10 bases sitting between them. Per germline, CDR1 SGHRS and CDR2 YFSETQ. The CDR3 loop spans 15 amino acids. The CDR3 coding sequence is TGCGCCAGCAGCTTGGCCGGAGGAGTCCAAGAGACCCAGTACTTC. Amino acid sequence: CASSLAGGVQETQYF.

This clonotype was counted a few times. The chain joins TRBV29-1 to TRBJ1-3; D is unclear. V lost 3 bases, J lost 1 base, and 10 bases lay in between. The CDR3 contains 14 residues. From germline, CDR1 is SQVTM and CDR2 ANQGSEA. The CDR3 loop reads CSVDPVPSGNTIYF. The CDR3 region has the DNA TGCAGCGTTGACCCAGTCCCATCTGGAAACACCATATATTTT.

This clonotype was counted only a few times. The chain joins TRBV5-5 to TRBJ2-3; no clear D. Trimming took off 0 bases at V and 3 bases at J, with 8 bases between the two ends. Germline lookup yields CDR1 SGHKS and CDR2 YYEKEE (reference sequence). The CDR3 is 14 amino acids. CDR3 region: CASSLGLPTDTQYF. The DNA for the CDR3 is TGTGCCAGCAGCTTGGGACTTCCGACAGATACGCAGTATTTT.

This clonotype showed up just a few times. The chain joins TRBV7-9 to TRBJ1-1; TRBD1 is a possible D gene (5 bases). Trimming shortened V by 7 bases and J by 4 bases, and 25 bases separated the two germline ends. The germline gives CDR1 SEHNR, CDR2 FQNEAQ (reference sequence). The CDR3 consists of 17 residues. The CDR3 reads CASTDFLGGRMVTEAFF. The CDR3 DNA is TGTGCCAGCACCGATTTTTTGGGGGGTCGGATGGTCACTGAAGCTTTCTTT. Full variable domain (missing parts from reference TRBV7-9 and TRBJ1-1): DTGVSQNPRHKITKRGQNVTFRCDPISEHNRLYWYRQTLGQGPEFLTYFQNEAQLEKSRLLSDRFSAERPKGSFSTLEIQRTEQGDSAMYLCASTDFLGGRMVTEAFFGQGTRLTVV.

The gene calls are TRBV9 and TRBJ2-1, with 15 bases that match TRBD2. The CDR3 sequence is 16 residues long. From germline, CDR1 is SGDLS and CDR2 YYNGEE. Losses at the gene ends were 3 bases for V and 7 bases for J; bases not matched to a gene: 5. CDR3 loop: CASSGRTSGGGNEQFF. As DNA, the CDR3 is TGTGCCAGCAGCGGCCGGACTAGCGGGGGGGGGAATGAGCAGTTCTTC.

This clonotype was seen only a few times. The chain has TRBV6-4 and TRBJ2-3; D may be TRBD2 (6 bases). The CDR3 is 13 amino acids. Trimming cost V 1 base and J 8 bases, with 10 bases left between them. Germline assignment: CDR1 MRHNA and CDR2 SNTAGT. DNA for the CDR3: TGTGCCAGCAGTGACTTTGGGGGAGGTACGCAGTATTTT. Its protein is CASSDFGGGTQYF.